This T cell receptor (beta chain) was found in a study of identical twins. From the 5' RACE reads, TCRdb called clonotypes with MiXCR, one entry per CDR3 protein. The sample lists under 350,000 distinct CDR3 sequences, roughly 9% occurring once. A few counts support this clonotype. V was trimmed by 1 base and J by 5 bases, leaving 5 bases between them. Germline CDR1 and CDR2: SEHNR and FQNEAQ (reference sequence). The CDR3 covers 12 residues. These data also featured in a second study, about yellow fever vaccine responses in identical twins. That work states: It has been reported that, in twins, the vaccine T cell response seemed partly convergent and partly personalized.

The rearrangement joins TRBV7-9 to TRBJ2-5, with D uncertain. This TCR came from a woman between 18 and 29 years old in good health. Sequenced material: CD8+ T cells sorted from blood. The CDR3 reads CASSLVVETQYF. CDR3 bases: TGTGCCAGCAGCTTAGTCGTTGAGACCCAGTACTTC.